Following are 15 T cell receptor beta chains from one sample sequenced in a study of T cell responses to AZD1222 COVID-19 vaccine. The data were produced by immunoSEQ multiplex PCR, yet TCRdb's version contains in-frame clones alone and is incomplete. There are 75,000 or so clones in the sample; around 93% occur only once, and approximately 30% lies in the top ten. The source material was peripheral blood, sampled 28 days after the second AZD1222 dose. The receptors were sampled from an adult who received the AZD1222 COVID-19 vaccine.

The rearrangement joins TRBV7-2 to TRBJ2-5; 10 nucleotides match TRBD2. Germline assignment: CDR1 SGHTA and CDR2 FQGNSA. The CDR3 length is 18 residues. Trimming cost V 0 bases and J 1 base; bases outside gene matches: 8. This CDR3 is CASSLADLWTSGQETQYF. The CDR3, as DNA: TGTGCCAGCAGCTTAGCGGATTTATGGACTAGCGGCCAAGAGACCCAGTACTTC.

Here the CDR3 reads CASSPDRVNEQFF. As DNA, the CDR3 is TGTGCCAGCAGCCCTGACAGGGTAAATGAGCAGTTCTTC. The V and J genes are TRBV5-4 and TRBJ2-1, with 7 bases that match TRBD1. Losses at the gene ends were 4 bases for V and 7 bases for J; bases not matched to a gene: 5. The germline V gene encodes CDR1 SGHNT and CDR2 YYREEE (reference sequence). CDR3 length equals 13 residues.

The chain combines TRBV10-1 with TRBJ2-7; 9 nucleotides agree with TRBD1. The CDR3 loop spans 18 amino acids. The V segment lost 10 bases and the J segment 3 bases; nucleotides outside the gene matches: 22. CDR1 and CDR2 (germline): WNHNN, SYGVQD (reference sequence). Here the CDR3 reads CATSGPTSGQGNIYEQYF. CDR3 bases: TGCGCCACCTCTGGACCCACCTCCGGACAGGGGAATATCTACGAGCAGTACTTC.

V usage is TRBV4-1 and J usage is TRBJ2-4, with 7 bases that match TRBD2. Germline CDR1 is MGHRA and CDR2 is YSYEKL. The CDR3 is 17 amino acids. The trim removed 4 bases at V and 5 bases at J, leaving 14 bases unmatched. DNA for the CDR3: TGCGCCAGCAGCCGGGGGGGTCTAGTTCCGCTTGAAAACATTCAGTACTTC. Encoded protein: CASSRGGLVPLENIQYF.

The CDR3 region has the DNA TGTGCCAGTAGTAGCCCCGCCGGGCTCGACAATGAAAAACTGTTTTTT. Protein product: CASSSPAGLDNEKLFF. V is TRBV19 and J is TRBJ1-4; D ambiguous. The CDR3 has 16 amino acids. Germline CDR1 and CDR2: LNHDA and SQIVND (reference sequence). Trimming removed 4 bases at V and 5 bases at J, with 17 bases between. Filled out from reference TRBV19 and TRBJ1-4, the complete variable domain reads DGGITQSPKYLFRKEGQNVTLSCEQNLNHDAMYWYRQDPGQGLRLIYYSQIVNDFQKGDIAEGYSVSREKKESFPLTVTSAQKNPTAFYLCASSSPAGLDNEKLFFGSGTQLSVL.

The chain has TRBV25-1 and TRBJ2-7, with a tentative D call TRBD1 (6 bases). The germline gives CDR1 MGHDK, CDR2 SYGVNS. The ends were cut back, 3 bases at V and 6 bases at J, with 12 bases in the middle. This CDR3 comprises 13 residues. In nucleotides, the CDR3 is TGTGCCAGCAGTGACTTTCAGGGGAGCGAGCAGTACTTC. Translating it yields CASSDFQGSEQYF.

DNA for the CDR3: TGCGCCAGCAGCTTGGGCTCCACTACTAGCACAGATACGCAGTATTTT. Amino acid sequence: CASSLGSTTSTDTQYF. The chain couples TRBV5-1 to TRBJ2-3; D is ambiguous. Germline V gene lookup returns CDR1 SGHRS and CDR2 YFSETQ. The V end lost 0 bases, the J end lost 0 bases, and 11 bases lay between the germline ends. The CDR3 is 16 amino acids.

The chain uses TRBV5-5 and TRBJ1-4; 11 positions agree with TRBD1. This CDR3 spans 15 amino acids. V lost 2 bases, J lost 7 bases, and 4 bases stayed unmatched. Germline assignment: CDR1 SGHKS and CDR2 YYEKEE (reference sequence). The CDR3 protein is CASSFWDRGTEKLFF. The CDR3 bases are TGTGCCAGCAGCTTTTGGGACAGGGGGACTGAAAAACTGTTTTTT.

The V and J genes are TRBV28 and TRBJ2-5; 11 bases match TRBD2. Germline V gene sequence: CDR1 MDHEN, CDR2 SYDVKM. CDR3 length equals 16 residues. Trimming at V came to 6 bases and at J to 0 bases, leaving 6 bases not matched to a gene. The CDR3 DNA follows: TGTGCCAGCAGCCTTGTGGGACTAGCGGACCAAGAGACCCAGTACTTC. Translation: CASSLVGLADQETQYF.

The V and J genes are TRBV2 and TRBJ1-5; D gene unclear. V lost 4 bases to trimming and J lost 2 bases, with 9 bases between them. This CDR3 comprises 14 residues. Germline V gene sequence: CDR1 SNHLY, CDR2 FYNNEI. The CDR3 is CASSVQIGNQPQHF. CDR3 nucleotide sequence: TGTGCCAGCAGTGTACAGATCGGCAATCAGCCCCAGCATTTT.

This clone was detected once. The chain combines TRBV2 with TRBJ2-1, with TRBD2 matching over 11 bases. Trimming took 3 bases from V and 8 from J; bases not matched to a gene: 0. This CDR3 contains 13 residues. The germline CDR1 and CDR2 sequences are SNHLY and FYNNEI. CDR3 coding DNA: TGTGCCAGCAGTGAGGGACTAGCGGATGAGCAGTTCTTC. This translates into CASSEGLADEQFF.

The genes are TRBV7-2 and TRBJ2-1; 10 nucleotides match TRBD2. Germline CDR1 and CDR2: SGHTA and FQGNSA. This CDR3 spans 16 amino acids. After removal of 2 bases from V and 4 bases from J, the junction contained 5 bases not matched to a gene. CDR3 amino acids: CASSLLTSGIYNEQFF. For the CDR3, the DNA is TGTGCCAGCAGCTTACTAACTAGCGGGATTTACAATGAGCAGTTCTTC.

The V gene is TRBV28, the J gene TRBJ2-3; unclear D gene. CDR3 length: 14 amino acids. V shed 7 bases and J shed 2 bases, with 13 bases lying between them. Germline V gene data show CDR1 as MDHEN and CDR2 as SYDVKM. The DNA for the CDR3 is TGTGCCAGCACTAAGGGAAGGGACACAGATACGCAGTATTTT. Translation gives CASTKGRDTDTQYF.

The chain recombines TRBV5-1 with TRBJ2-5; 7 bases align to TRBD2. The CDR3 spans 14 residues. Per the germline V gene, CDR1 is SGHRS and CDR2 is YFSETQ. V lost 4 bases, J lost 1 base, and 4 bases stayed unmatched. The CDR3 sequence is CASSPGGGQETQYF. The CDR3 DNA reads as TGCGCCAGCAGCCCCGGCGGGGGCCAAGAGACCCAGTACTTC.

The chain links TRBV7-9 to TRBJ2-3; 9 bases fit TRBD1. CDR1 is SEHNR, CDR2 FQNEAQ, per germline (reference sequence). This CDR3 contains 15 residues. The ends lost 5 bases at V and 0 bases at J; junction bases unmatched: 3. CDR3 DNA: TGTGCCAGCAGCCCGGGACAGGGAAGCACAGATACGCAGTATTTT. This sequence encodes CASSPGQGSTDTQYF.